The 2 T cell receptor beta chains presented below share a single source sample, sequenced in a study of sequential checkpoint blockade in melanoma. Profiling relied on immunoSEQ multiplex PCR, and the TCRdb table lists in-frame clones only, not all of them. The sample has 14,000 or so clones, roughly 82% seen once. Noted treatment: randomized to nivolumab then ipilimumab (arm A) or the reverse (arm B). Sequencing used CD8+ T cells sorted from blood (inferred from file names), obtained from a patient given nivolumab and ipilimumab in sequence. The receptors here all came from a human donor with melanoma.

V and J are TRBV6-4 and TRBJ1-2; 8 bases are shared with TRBD1. V lost 0 bases and J lost 8; bases outside the gene matches: 2. The germline V gene encodes CDR1 MRHNA and CDR2 SNTAGT. This CDR3 region has 13 residues. This CDR3 reads CASSDSTGDGYTF. The DNA of the CDR3 is TGTGCCAGCAGTGACTCGACAGGGGACGGCTACACCTTC.

The V and J genes are TRBV7-8 and TRBJ2-7, with TRBD2 matching 11 bases. CDR1 and CDR2 from the germline V gene are SGHVS and FQNEAQ. J gave up 5 bases and V 1 base, and 13 bases lay outside the gene matches. This CDR3 spans 18 amino acids. The CDR3 sequence is CASSLGTGASGRFHEQYF. In nucleotides, the CDR3 is TGTGCCAGCAGCTTAGGGACTGGGGCTAGCGGGAGGTTCCACGAGCAGTACTTC.